This entry is about one TCR beta chain. Its antigen is not identified. When the RNA was reverse transcribed, random hexamers were used with an input of roughly 0.45 to 1 ug. TCRdb fed the immunoSEQ multiplex PCR reads into MiXCR, producing one record per CDR3 protein. The sample has tens of thousands of distinct CDR3 sequences, about 92% seen once; the top ten hold roughly 0.5%. TEMRA cells were FACS-enriched and CD8+ and CD4+ T cells negatively isolated. This record belongs to a study of CD8 T cells in Susac syndrome. Whole-study results and caveats: The study's TCR sequencing and HLA analysis covered a relatively small number of individuals, and the study acknowledged this.

Germline V gene data show CDR1 as SGHVS and CDR2 as FQNEAQ. The CDR3 is 15 amino acids. The germline V and J ends were trimmed by 3 bases and 3 bases, with 12 bases remaining between them. The chain uses TRBV7-8 and TRBJ2-1; D is unclear. This clonotype was obtained from a human donor with multiple sclerosis. Sequencing used CD8+ T cells from PBMCs. The CDR3: CASSFPTNDYNEQFF. The CDR3, as DNA: TGTGCCAGCAGCTTCCCGACCAACGACTACAATGAGCAGTTCTTC.